The rows below give T cell receptor beta chains drawn from one sample of a study of regulatory T cells in long-lasting Graves disease. Via MiXCR, TCRdb re-called the multiplex PCR reads, giving one row per CDR3 protein. This sample carries about 440,000 distinct CDR3 sequences, about a sixth of them seen once, and the ten largest clones take about 25%. The data also belong to a second study, concerning T cells in Graves' hyperthyroidism and ophthalmopathy.

Sequenced here: peripheral blood mononuclear cells (PBMCs), sampled at new diagnosis, from a patient treated with antithyroid drugs. The receptors originated from a young woman with Graves disease. CDR3s include the opening cysteine and the closing phenylalanine or tryptophan. D genes are given only for firm matches.

D gene	J gene	V gene	CDR3 protein
NA	TRBJ1-1	TRBV28	CASSPSREAFF
TRBD1	TRBJ2-5	TRBV12-5	CASGFRLDPQGAGETQYF
NA	TRBJ2-7	TRBV27	CASSGTDLGLHEQYF
NA	TRBJ2-5	TRBV11-2	CASSSVREGETQYF
NA	NA	TRBV18	CASSPRPERDEQFF
TRBD2	TRBJ2-1	TRBV28	CASSPISNPGLAGNEQFF
NA	TRBJ1-1	TRBV30	CASQDTEAFF
NA	TRBJ1-4	TRBV3-1	CASRHHNEKLFF
TRBD1	TRBJ2-7	TRBV28	CASTGTGVPYEQYF
TRBD1	TRBJ2-2	TRBV12-3/TRBV12-4	CASTSGTGQGPTGELFF
NA	TRBJ1-1	TRBV30	CAWRLGLNTEAFF
NA	TRBJ2-1	TRBV30	CACEKDEQFF
NA	TRBJ2-3	TRBV28	CASRGDTQYF
NA	TRBJ2-1	TRBV30	CAWSEVGLEQFF
TRBD2	TRBJ2-3	TRBV28	CASSSFGSGRADTQYF
NA	TRBJ1-2	TRBV29-1	CSVEEGHGYTF
NA	TRBJ2-7	TRBV25-1	CASSGGALYEQYF
TRBD2	TRBJ2-3	TRBV9	CASSVVSGGSTDTQYF
TRBD1	TRBJ2-5	TRBV28	CASLPGTAQETQYF
TRBD1	TRBJ1-1	TRBV20-1	CSATGTGAEAFF
TRBD2	TRBJ2-3	TRBV20-1	CSARLAGEADTQYF
TRBD1	TRBJ1-2	TRBV28	CASSRTGILYYGYTF
NA	TRBJ2-7	TRBV11-2	CASSINTYEQYF